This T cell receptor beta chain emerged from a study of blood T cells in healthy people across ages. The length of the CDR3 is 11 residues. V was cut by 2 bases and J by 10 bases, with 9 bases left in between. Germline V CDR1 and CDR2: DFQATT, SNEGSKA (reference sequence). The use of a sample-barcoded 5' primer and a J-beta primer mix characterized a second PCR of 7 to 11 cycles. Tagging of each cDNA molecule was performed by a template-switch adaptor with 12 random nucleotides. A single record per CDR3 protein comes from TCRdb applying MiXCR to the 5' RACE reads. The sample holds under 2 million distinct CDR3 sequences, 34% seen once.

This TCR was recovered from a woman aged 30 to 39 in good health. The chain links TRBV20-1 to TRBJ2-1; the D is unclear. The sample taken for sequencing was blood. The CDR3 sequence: CSARSQVEQFF. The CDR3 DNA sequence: TGCAGTGCTAGATCGCAGGTAGAGCAGTTCTTC.